One and the same sample provided the 25 T cell receptor beta chains below, sequenced in a study of T-cell memory formation after mild COVID-19. TCRdb re-analysed the 5' RACE reads in MiXCR, keeping a single row per CDR3 protein. This sample has more than 300,000 distinct CDR3 sequences, with 13% to 15% found just once. The sequencing input was PBMCs or a T cell subset sorted from them (not recorded which). The receptors come from a man between 18 and 35 years old who had mild COVID-19 (a few samples of this study predate the infection). Cell type and time point are not known.

The chain couples TRBV12-3 or TRBV12-4 to TRBJ2-1; 12 bases map to TRBD2. The V gene end was trimmed by 6 bases and the J gene end by 9 bases; junction bases not matched to a gene: 9. The CDR3 contains 15 residues. The CDR3 is CASRLTSGGLSEQFF. CDR3 in DNA: TGTGCCAGCAGACTGACTAGCGGGGGACTCAGTGAGCAGTTCTTC.

The sample holds many counts of this clonotype. The genes are TRBV3-2 and TRBJ2-7; the table calls TRBD1, which could not be checked here. TRBV3-2 represents a pseudogene. This CDR3 contains 14 residues. The CDR3 loop reads CASSQETGGYEQYV. In DNA, the CDR3 is TGTGCCAGCAGCCAAGAGACAGGGGGCTACGAGCAGTACGTC.

The chain combines TRBV5-4 with TRBJ2-2, with 7 bases fitting TRBD1. Per the germline V gene, CDR1 is SGHNT and CDR2 is YYREEE (reference sequence). Trimming took 0 bases from V and 7 from J; bases not matched to a gene: 9. This CDR3 is built from 16 residues. Here the CDR3 DNA reads TGTGCCAGCAGCTTGGCTTGGGACAGCGCGAACGGGGAGCTGTTTTTT. Translating gives CASSLAWDSANGELFF.

This clonotype was detected only a few times. The chain uses TRBV5-3 and TRBJ2-2, with a tentative D call TRBD2 (5 bases). TRBV5-3 is sorted into the ORF group, with uncertain function. The CDR3 is 14 residues long. The V end lost 8 bases, the J end lost 3 bases, and 14 bases lay between the germline ends. The CDR3 nucleotides are TGTGCCAGTGGACTGGCCCCCGACACCGGGGAGCTGTTTTTT. This gives the protein CASGLAPDTGELFF.

The chain has TRBV11-2 and TRBJ1-2, with D maybe TRBD1 (6 bases). Deletions cut 5 bases from V and 8 bases from J, with 15 bases between. CDR1 is SGHAT, CDR2 FQNNGV, per germline. CDR3 length: 13 residues. The DNA for the CDR3 is TGTGCCAGCAGCGCGAACAGGGTAGAAGGCTACACCTTC. Protein sequence: CASSANRVEGYTF.

This clonotype was seen at least ten times. This chain joins TRBV11-2 and TRBJ2-1; 10 positions agree with TRBD1. Germline V gives CDR1 SGHAT, CDR2 FQNNGV. The CDR3 totals 13 residues. V was pared by 4 bases and J by 8 bases, with 2 bases of the junction left unmatched. The CDR3 nucleotides are TGTGCCAGCAGCTCGACAGGGGGCGATGAGCAGTTCTTC. Its protein is CASSSTGGDEQFF. Variable domain in full (rest from reference TRBV11-2 and TRBJ2-1): EAGVAQSPRYKIIEKRQSVAFWCNPISGHATLYWYQQILGQGPKLLIQFQNNGVVDDSQLPKDRFSAERLKGVDSTLKIQPAKLEDSAVYLCASSSTGGDEQFFGPGTRLTVL.

This clonotype was counted a few times. J is TRBJ2-4 and V is TRBV7-8, with D perhaps matching TRBD2 (6 bases). The CDR3 is 14 residues long. V gave up 2 bases and J gave up 6 bases, with 11 bases separating them. Germline-derived CDR1 and CDR2 are SGHVS and FQNEAQ. The CDR3 region is CASSLWRDGNIQYF. In nucleotides, the CDR3 is TGTGCCAGCAGCTTATGGCGGGACGGAAACATTCAGTACTTC.

V and J are TRBV12-3 or TRBV12-4 and TRBJ1-1; weak D call: TRBD1 (5 bases). This CDR3 contains 14 residues. The V end lost 3 bases, the J end lost 7 bases, and 15 bases lay between the germline ends. In DNA, the CDR3 is TGTGCCAGCAGTTTCCGACCGGGGGATGGTGAAGCTTTCTTT. It translates to CASSFRPGDGEAFF.

The chain is built from TRBV7-2 and TRBJ1-3, with D perhaps TRBD1 (5 bases). Germline V lookup: CDR1 SGHTA, CDR2 FQGNSA. V shed 3 bases and J shed 3 bases, with 18 bases lying between them. The CDR3 totals 17 residues. The CDR3, as DNA: TGTGCCAGCAGCTTCGCTCAATTGTCAGGGAGTGGAAACACCATATATTTT. It translates to CASSFAQLSGSGNTIYF. Variable domain in full (rest from reference TRBV7-2 and TRBJ1-3): GAGVSQSPSNKVTEKGKDVELRCDPISGHTALYWYRQSLGQGLEFLIYFQGNSAPDKSGLPSDRFSAERTGGSVSTLTIQRTQQEDSAVYLCASSFAQLSGSGNTIYFGEGSWLTVV.

This clonotype was seen once. V gene TRBV19 combines with J gene TRBJ1-2; TRBD1 matches 7 bases. V lost 9 bases and J lost 1; bases outside the gene matches: 5. The CDR3 has 13 residues. CDR1 and CDR2 (germline): LNHDA, SQIVND (reference sequence). This chain's CDR3 is CASWDSGNYGYTF. The DNA of the CDR3 is TGTGCCAGCTGGGACAGCGGTAACTATGGCTACACCTTC.

This clonotype has only a few counts. The chain carries TRBV12-3 or TRBV12-4 and TRBJ2-1, with 8 positions matching TRBD2. The CDR3 sequence is 19 residues long. The ends lost 5 bases at V and 0 bases at J; junction bases unmatched: 15. As DNA, the CDR3 is TGTGCCAGCAGTGGCACCGGGGGGGGCTTCCTGAGCTCCTACAATGAGCAGTTCTTC. Translation gives CASSGTGGGFLSSYNEQFF.

This clonotype turned up a few times. J is TRBJ2-1 and V is TRBV3-1; D is ambiguous. The CDR3 spans 14 residues. V lost 4 bases to trimming and J lost 6 bases, with 13 bases between them. Germline V gene lookup returns CDR1 LGHDT and CDR2 YNNKEL (reference sequence). The CDR3, as DNA: TGTGCCAGCAGCCTTGCGCTTTCAACCAATGAGCAGTTCTTC. Its translation is CASSLALSTNEQFF.

This clonotype was detected ten times or more. The chain carries TRBV18 and TRBJ2-3; D gene unclear. V dropped 6 bases and J dropped 3 bases, with 10 bases sitting between them. The CDR3 has 13 amino acids. Germline CDR1 reads KGHSH; CDR2 reads LQKENI. CDR3 nucleotide sequence: TGTGCCAGCTCTCTGACCCTGACAGATACGCAGTATTTT. Encoded protein: CASSLTLTDTQYF.

The chain couples TRBV7-9 to TRBJ2-5; 7 bases agree with TRBD2. The CDR3 length is 15 residues. The V segment lost 5 bases and the J segment 5 bases; nucleotides outside the gene matches: 11. CDR1 is SEHNR and CDR2 is FQNEAQ in the germline V gene (reference sequence). In DNA, the CDR3 is TGTGCCAGCAGCCCCTGGGGGGGGGGAGAGGAGACCCAGTACTTC. Encoded protein: CASSPWGGGEETQYF.

This clonotype was seen a handful of times. V gene TRBV24-1 combines with J gene TRBJ2-1; a weak D match, TRBD2 (5 bases). V was shortened by 3 bases and J by 9 bases, with 17 bases between the two germline ends. This CDR3 is 15 amino acids long. Germline CDR1 reads KGHDR; CDR2 reads SFDVKD. CDR3 region: CATSDIGPERGEQFF. The CDR3 coding sequence is TGTGCCACCAGTGATATTGGACCCGAACGGGGTGAGCAGTTCTTC.

This clonotype was detected many times. This rearrangement joins TRBV7-9 to TRBJ2-2; a weak D match, TRBD2 (6 bases). V lost 5 bases and J lost 9, with 16 bases in between. The V gene's germline CDR1 is SEHNR and CDR2 FQNEAQ (reference sequence). The CDR3 has 14 amino acids. The CDR3 spells CASSRDSVVRELFF. Written as DNA, the CDR3 is TGTGCCAGCAGCCGGGACTCAGTGGTGCGGGAGCTGTTTTTT.

This chain joins TRBV7-8 and TRBJ2-3; D not resolved. Germline CDR1 is SGHVS and CDR2 is FQNEAQ. The V and J ends lost 5 bases and 0 bases respectively, with 9 bases between them. The CDR3 consists of 14 residues. The CDR3 reads CASSPGSSTDTQYF. The CDR3, as DNA: TGTGCCAGCAGCCCGGGCAGTAGCACAGATACGCAGTATTTT.

This clonotype appeared a few times. The rearrangement uses TRBV6-2 or TRBV6-3 and TRBJ2-5; the match to TRBD1 covers 8 bases. Germline V gene sequence: CDR1 MNHEY, CDR2 SVGEGT. The junction had 13 bases not matched to a gene; V was cut back by 6 bases and J by 4 bases. The CDR3 is 16 residues long. CDR3 nucleotide sequence: TGTGCCAGCAGCCGACAGGGGCTACGGACGCGAGAGACCCAGTACTTC. The encoded protein is CASSRQGLRTRETQYF.

The genes are TRBV6-2 or TRBV6-3 and TRBJ1-1, with a weak D call TRBD1 (6 bases). CDR1 and CDR2 from the germline V gene are MNHEY and SVGEGT. The CDR3 sequence is 14 residues long. Trimming pared 6 bases from V and 5 bases from J, leaving 16 bases between. CDR3 sequence (DNA): TGTGCCAGCAGCGCCGTAGGGGGGCGGACTGAAGCTTTCTTT. It is translated as CASSAVGGRTEAFF.

Ten or more counts support this clonotype. The chain joins TRBV12-3 or TRBV12-4 to TRBJ2-1; D uncertain. V was trimmed by 4 bases and J by 10 bases, leaving 17 bases between them. This CDR3 comprises 14 residues. Written as DNA, the CDR3 is TGTGCCAGCAGTTACCAGCGAGGTGAAAGGGAGCAGTTCTTC. It yields the protein CASSYQRGEREQFF.

The chain is built from TRBV6-4 and TRBJ2-1, with TRBD2 identical over 10 bases. Per the germline V gene, CDR1 is MRHNA and CDR2 is SNTAGT. This CDR3 has 15 amino acids. The V segment lost 3 bases and the J segment 8 bases; nucleotides outside the gene matches: 7. For the CDR3, the DNA is TGTGCCAGCAGTGATCGACTAGCGGGTCTGGATGAGCAGTTCTTC. It encodes CASSDRLAGLDEQFF.

This clonotype showed up just a few times. This chain uses TRBV20-1 with TRBJ1-1; no reliable D call. The CDR3 totals 11 residues. CDR1 DFQATT and CDR2 SNEGSKA come from the germline V gene (reference sequence). Trimming pared 3 bases from V and 8 bases from J, leaving 10 bases between. The CDR3 loop reads CSASGSYEAFF. Written as DNA, the CDR3 is TGCAGTGCTAGCGGCAGTTACGAAGCTTTCTTT.

This rearrangement joins TRBV6-6 to TRBJ2-2; D may be TRBD1 (5 bases). Trimming removed 6 bases at V and 0 bases at J, with 11 bases between. The CDR3 loop spans 15 amino acids. Germline V gene lookup returns CDR1 MNHNY and CDR2 SVGAGI (reference sequence). The CDR3 sequence: CASRGRRTNTGELFF. The CDR3 coding sequence is TGTGCCAGCAGGGGGCGGCGAACGAACACCGGGGAGCTGTTTTTT.

The V gene is TRBV6-2 or TRBV6-3, the J gene TRBJ1-5; D gene ambiguous. Germline V CDR1 and CDR2: MNHEY, SVGEGT. This CDR3 contains 14 residues. Trimming removed 4 bases from V and 1 base from J, with 8 bases in between. The CDR3: CASSWRLSNQPQHF. The CDR3 DNA sequence: TGTGCCAGCAGTTGGCGGTTAAGCAATCAGCCCCAGCATTTT.

This clonotype was picked up a small number of times. The chain links TRBV18 to TRBJ2-1, with 7 bases lining up with TRBD1. CDR1 is KGHSH and CDR2 is LQKENI in the germline V gene. The CDR3 spans 14 residues. Unmatched junction bases numbered 5, after V lost 3 bases and J lost 6 bases. CDR3 nucleotides: TGTGCCAGCTCACCCCTCGACAGGGTCAATGAGCAGTTCTTC. Encoded protein: CASSPLDRVNEQFF.